The clone carrying this TCR beta chain was seen only a few times. As yet, its antigen is unknown. This sample was taken from a study of T cells after yellow fever vaccination. CDR1 MNHEY and CDR2 SVGAGI come from the germline V gene. The CDR3 has 13 amino acids. V shed 0 bases and J shed 8 bases, with 10 bases lying between them. Findings of the study overall: Just a small share of clonotypes turned up in the CD4 compartment as well as the CD8 compartment.

TCRdb analysed the 5' RACE reads with MiXCR anew, one entry per CDR3 protein. The repertoire consists of 150,000 to 200,000 distinct CDR3 sequences, with approximately 11% occurring once and the leading ten covering 36%. The rearrangement uses TRBV6-5 and TRBJ1-2; D uncertain. The sequence was obtained from a man aged 18 to 29 who received the YFV17D yellow fever vaccine. The source material was CD8+ T cells sorted from PBMCs, sampled 15 days after the yellow fever booster vaccination. The CDR3 is CASSYSVSVGYTF. CDR3 in DNA: TGTGCCAGCAGTTACTCGGTTTCGGTAGGCTACACCTTC.